The 8 T cell receptor beta chains reported below all come from one sample, sequenced in a study of beta chain features in type 1 diabetes. Study-level points and caveats: Researchers report that Type 1 diabetes patients had moderately but significantly shorter TCRB CDR3s across all four CD4+ subsets.

The isolated RNA, all of it, was reverse transcribed, so expressed TCRB transcripts were what got sequenced. Produced via immunoSEQ multiplex PCR; TCRdb's table is partial and in-frame only. Here the sample spans more than 550,000 clones, over 13% being singletons. Antigens of these TCRs are unknown. The sequenced sample consisted of naive CD4+ T cells from blood. The receptors were gathered from a man between 18 and 35 years old with type 1 diabetes.

The CDR3 region is CASSQVPGNSPLHF. Here the CDR3 DNA reads TGCGCCAGCAGCCAAGTGCCGGGGAATTCACCCCTCCACTTT. The chain links TRBV4-3 to TRBJ1-6; unclear D gene. Germline V CDR1 and CDR2: LGHNA, YSLEER. The V end was cut by 1 base, the J end by 7 bases, with 8 bases between. The CDR3 runs to 14 residues.

This chain links TRBV19 with TRBJ2-5; TRBD1 matches 8 bases. The CDR3 runs 13 residues. Germline lookup yields CDR1 LNHDA and CDR2 SQIVND (reference sequence). Losses at the gene ends were 7 bases for V and 5 bases for J; bases not matched to a gene: 6. The CDR3 region is CASNGQGRETQYF. CDR3 bases: TGTGCCAGTAACGGACAGGGAAGGGAGACCCAGTACTTC.

There are a few counts of this clone. The CDR3 nucleotides read TGTGCCAGCAGTGGGACCGGGACAGGGACCTACGAGCAGTACTTC. Protein product: CASSGTGTGTYEQYF. The chain joins TRBV7-2 to TRBJ2-7, with TRBD1 matching over 9 bases. This CDR3 region has 15 residues. CDR1 SGHTA and CDR2 FQGNSA come from the germline V gene. Trimming at V came to 6 bases and at J to 2 bases, leaving 8 bases not matched to a gene.

Only a few counts were recorded for this clone. The gene calls are TRBV28 and TRBJ1-4; D is possibly TRBD1 (5 bases). The germline V gene encodes CDR1 MDHEN and CDR2 SYDVKM. The V end was cut by 7 bases, the J end by 8 bases, with 20 bases between. The CDR3 length is 15 residues. CDR3 nucleotides: TGTGCCAGCACACTTACTAGAGGGGTCGGGGAAAAACTGTTTTTT. Translating it yields CASTLTRGVGEKLFF. Full variable domain (remainder filled in from reference TRBV28 and TRBJ1-4): DVKVTQSSRYLVKRTGEKVFLECVQDMDHENMFWYRQDPGLGLRLIYFSYDVKMKEKGDIPEGYSVSREKKERFSLILESASTNQTSMYLCASTLTRGVGEKLFFGSGTQLSVL.

The rearrangement links TRBV5-4 to TRBJ2-6; no reliable D call. Between the trimmed V and J ends, which lost 0 bases and 0 bases, there was a span of 10 bases. The CDR3 is 17 residues long. CDR1 is SGHNT and CDR2 is YYREEE in the germline V gene (reference sequence). The CDR3 region is CASSLGGPFSGANVLTF. The CDR3 DNA reads TGTGCCAGCAGCTTGGGCGGACCGTTCTCTGGGGCCAACGTCCTGACTTTC.

This chain joins TRBV9 and TRBJ2-7; D ambiguous. The CDR3 covers 14 residues. V was cut by 0 bases and J by 1 base, with 8 bases left in between. The germline gives CDR1 SGDLS, CDR2 YYNGEE. CDR3 region: CASSVVATSYEQYF. In nucleotides, the CDR3 is TGTGCCAGCAGCGTAGTGGCTACTTCCTACGAGCAGTACTTC.

To note about this clone: Other DNA sequences in this specimen translate into the identical CDR3. The rearrangement joins TRBV20-1 to TRBJ1-1; D not certain. The CDR3 consists of 11 residues. Germline CDR1 DFQATT, CDR2 SNEGSKA (reference sequence). Trimming took 6 bases from V and 1 from J, leaving 6 bases between them. The DNA of the CDR3 is TGCAGTGCGACGCGGAACACTGAAGCTTTCTTT. Amino acid sequence: CSATRNTEAFF.

V and J are TRBV5-1 and TRBJ2-7, with D perhaps given as TRBD1 or TRBD2 (5 bases each). The V gene's germline CDR1 is SGHRS and CDR2 YFSETQ. V lost 4 bases, J lost 6 bases, and 23 bases lay in between. The CDR3 is made up of 16 amino acids. The chain's CDR3 is CASSHAEGQGRSEQYF. CDR3 sequence (DNA): TGCGCCAGCAGCCACGCAGAGGGCCAGGGACGTTCCGAGCAGTACTTC.